This T cell receptor (beta chain) was identified during a study of shared clonotypes between healthy human individuals. Looking at the study overall: Participating donors consisted of a couple of women and three men aged 18 to 49. For every donor, three CD4 naive, three CD4 memory, two CD8 naive and one CD8 memory plates were used. Overall study results and limits: Compared with clonotypes that all four donors shared, non-shared clonotypes had lower generation probabilities. Investigators expected sequencing depth to affect clonotype sharing among donors.

Positive CCR7 selection of CD45RO-negative cells yielded the naive CD8 cells, and terminally differentiated effector memory CD45RA+ cells were excluded. Sequencing used immunoSEQ multiplex PCR; TCRdb keeps in-frame clones, though not all of them. The sample consists of some 580,000 clones, roughly 98% of them appearing once. With respect to this clone: The antigen remains unidentified.

After removal of 1 base from V and 7 bases from J, the junction contained 13 bases not matched to a gene. The CDR3 extends over 17 amino acids. Germline V gives CDR1 SGHRS, CDR2 YFSETQ. The sequence was obtained from a man younger than 45 in good health. The chain recombines TRBV5-1 with TRBJ1-4; 7 nucleotides match TRBD1. Sequencing input: naive CD8+ T cells sorted from blood. CDR3 residues: CASSLLPLDRVAEKLFF. The CDR3 DNA follows: TGCGCCAGCAGCTTGTTGCCCCTCGACAGGGTAGCTGAAAAACTGTTTTTT.